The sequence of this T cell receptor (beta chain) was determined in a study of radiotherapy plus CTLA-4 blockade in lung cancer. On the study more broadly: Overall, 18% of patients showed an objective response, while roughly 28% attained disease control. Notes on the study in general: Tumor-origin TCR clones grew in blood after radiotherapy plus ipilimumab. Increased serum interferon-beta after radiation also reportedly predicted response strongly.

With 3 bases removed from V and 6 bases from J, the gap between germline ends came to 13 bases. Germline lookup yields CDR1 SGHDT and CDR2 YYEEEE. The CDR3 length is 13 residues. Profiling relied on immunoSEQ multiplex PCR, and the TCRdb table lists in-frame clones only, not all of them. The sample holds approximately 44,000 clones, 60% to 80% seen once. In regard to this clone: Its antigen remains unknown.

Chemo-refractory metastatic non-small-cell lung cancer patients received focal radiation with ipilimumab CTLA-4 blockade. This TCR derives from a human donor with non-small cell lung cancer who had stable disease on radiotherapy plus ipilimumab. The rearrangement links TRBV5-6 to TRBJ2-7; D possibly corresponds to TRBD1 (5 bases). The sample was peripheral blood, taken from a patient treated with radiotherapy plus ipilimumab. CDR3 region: CASSSDRGGEQYF. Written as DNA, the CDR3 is TGTGCCAGCAGCTCAGATAGGGGCGGCGAGCAGTACTTC.